This TCR beta chain stems from a study of blood T cell repertoires in COVID-19. Profiled with immunoSEQ multiplex PCR; TCRdb holds only in-frame clones, not every one. The table lists approximately 230,000 clones, approximately 88% of them singletons. A single count supports this clone. From germline, CDR1 is SGHRS and CDR2 YFSETQ. V lost 6 bases and J 2 bases, leaving 7 bases between the germline ends. The length of the CDR3 is 12 residues. The TCR sequence derives from a woman in her twenties or thirties with COVID-19, enrolled during active disease. Material for sequencing was peripheral blood. This chain uses TRBV5-1 with TRBJ2-3; D is ambiguous. This CDR3 reads CASKLHTDTQYF. CDR3 DNA: TGCGCCAGCAAGCTTCACACAGATACGCAGTATTTT.